A selection of T cell receptor beta chains follows, all from one sample in a study of T cell responses to AZD1222 COVID-19 vaccine. Profiled with immunoSEQ multiplex PCR; TCRdb holds only in-frame clones, not every one. The table includes tens of thousands of clones, more than 70% detected once. The source material was peripheral blood, sampled 28 days after the second AZD1222 dose. The receptor source for this set is an adult who received the AZD1222 COVID-19 vaccine. CDR3s include the opening cysteine and the closing phenylalanine or tryptophan. The D gene is left open where the match is weak. Some rows mark clone size as missing; the rest say once, few, many or name a class of expanded clone.

D gene,clone size,V gene,J gene,CDR3 protein,CDR3 DNA
TRBD1,-,TRBV6-5,TRBJ1-2,CASSSGTGRNVGYTF,TGTGCCAGCAGTTCCGGGACAGGGAGGAATGTGGGCTACACCTTC
TRBD1,-,TRBV4-1,TRBJ1-1,CASSQDQGVNTEAFF,TGCGCCAGCAGCCAAGATCAGGGGGTGAACACTGAAGCTTTCTTT
-,-,TRBV15,TRBJ1-1,CATSRASGGTEAFF,TGTGCCACCAGCAGAGCCTCGGGGGGCACTGAAGCTTTCTTT
TRBD2,-,TRBV6-4,TRBJ2-6,CASSEGTSVSGANVLTF,TGTGCCAGCAGTGAAGGGACTAGCGTCTCTGGGGCCAACGTCCTGACTTTC
-,-,TRBV19,TRBJ1-1,CASSWGRTEAFF,TGTGCCAGTAGTTGGGGAAGGACTGAAGCTTTCTTT
TRBD1,once,TRBV28,TRBJ2-7,CASSYRDRHVNEQYF,TGTGCCAGCAGTTATCGGGACAGGCATGTGAACGAGCAGTACTTC
-,-,TRBV19,TRBJ1-1,CASSMGGGTEAFF,TGTGCCAGTAGTATGGGGGGGGGCACTGAAGCTTTCTTT
TRBD1,-,TRBV9,TRBJ2-5,CASSVTGTGVGETQYF,TGTGCCAGCAGCGTGACCGGGACAGGGGTAGGAGAGACCCAGTACTTC
TRBD1,-,TRBV5-4,TRBJ1-2,CASSLQGFYGYTF,TGTGCCAGCAGCTTACAGGGGTTCTATGGCTACACCTTC
-,-,TRBV2,TRBJ2-5,CASSEILGLGGQETQYF,TGTGCCAGCAGTGAAATCCTGGGGCTAGGGGGACAAGAGACCCAGTACTTC
-,-,TRBV14,TRBJ2-4,CASSQAGAKNIQYF,TGTGCCAGCAGCCAAGCGGGAGCCAAAAACATTCAGTACTTC
-,once,TRBV19,TRBJ1-5,CASAPERAAAVGVIRFLNQPQHF,TGTGCCAGTGCCCCCGAGAGGGCGGCTGCTGTTGGTGTTATTCGGTTCCTGAATCAGCCCCAGCATTTT
-,-,TRBV25-1,TRBJ2-2,CASSEYRFGRDTGELFF,TGTGCCAGCAGTGAATATCGGTTCGGGCGCGACACCGGGGAGCTGTTTTTT
-,-,TRBV7-9,TRBJ1-4,CASSLFSQVNEKLFF,TGTGCCAGCAGCTTATTTAGCCAGGTTAATGAAAAACTGTTTTTT
TRBD2,-,TRBV5-1,TRBJ2-1,CASSLIGSSGSLYNEQFF,TGCGCCAGCAGCTTGATAGGCTCTAGCGGGAGTCTTTACAATGAGCAGTTCTTC
TRBD1,once,TRBV19,TRBJ2-3,CASSFTGGRSDTQYF,TGTGCCAGTAGTTTTACAGGGGGCAGGTCAGATACGCAGTATTTT
-,-,TRBV2,TRBJ2-5,CASSALRGETQYF,TGTGCCAGCAGTGCCTTAAGGGGAGAGACCCAGTACTTC
-,-,TRBV4-2,TRBJ1-5,CASSQGYSNQPQHF,TGTGCCAGCAGCCAGGGGTATAGCAATCAGCCCCAGCATTTT
TRBD2,-,TRBV27,TRBJ2-1,CASSFTSGRASEQFF,TGTGCCAGCAGTTTCACTAGCGGGAGGGCCAGTGAGCAGTTCTTC
TRBD1,-,TRBV15,TRBJ2-3,CATSRDDRAADTQYF,TGTGCCACCAGCAGAGACGACAGGGCGGCAGATACGCAGTATTTT